These T cell receptor beta chains were read from a single sample in a study of T cell repertoires in cytomegalovirus infection. TCRdb re-derived calls from the reads in MiXCR, one entry per CDR3 protein. The table includes 450,000 to 550,000 distinct CDR3 sequences, about 15% detected once. The sequenced material came from CD8+ T cells from PBMCs. All receptors come from a human donor in good health (CMV status not recorded). Some clones in this sample may be carry-over from other donors' samples. Each CDR3 is given with its conserved first and last residue. The D gene is left open where the match is weak. The size of a clone is reported for some rows only, either as once, few or many, or as a class for expanded clones.

abundance: .
d_gene: .
j_gene: TRBJ1-3
v_gene: TRBV2
CDR3nt: TGTGCCAGCAGTGCCTCTCGTCGCCCCACCTCTGGAAACACCATATATTTT
CDR3aa: CASSASRRPTSGNTIYF

abundance: many
d_gene: TRBD2
j_gene: TRBJ2-1
v_gene: TRBV19
CDR3nt: TGTGCCAGTAGTATTTGGCTAGCGGGGGGCAATGAGCAGTTCTTC
CDR3aa: CASSIWLAGGNEQFF

abundance: many
d_gene: .
j_gene: TRBJ1-4
v_gene: TRBV12-3/TRBV12-4
CDR3nt: TGTGCCAGCAGCCCACAGGTACAGAATGAAAAACTGTTTTTT
CDR3aa: CASSPQVQNEKLFF

abundance: medium-sized
d_gene: .
j_gene: TRBJ1-1
v_gene: TRBV12-3/TRBV12-4
CDR3nt: TGTGCCAGCAGTTTAACAGGGACTGAAGCTTTCTTT
CDR3aa: CASSLTGTEAFF

abundance: many
d_gene: .
j_gene: TRBJ1-2
v_gene: TRBV7-3
CDR3nt: TGTGCCAGCAGCCTCGATGGGGGGCGCGACTATGGCTACACCTTC
CDR3aa: CASSLDGGRDYGYTF

abundance: many
d_gene: TRBD2
j_gene: TRBJ2-5
v_gene: TRBV7-3
CDR3nt: TGTGCCAGCAGCTTAGGGACTATCACCCAAGAGACCCAGTACTTC
CDR3aa: CASSLGTITQETQYF

abundance: many
d_gene: .
j_gene: TRBJ1-1
v_gene: TRBV10-3
CDR3nt: TGTGCCATCAGTGGGTGGGACCGTTGGAACACTGAAGCTTTCTTT
CDR3aa: CAISGWDRWNTEAFF

abundance: many
d_gene: TRBD1
j_gene: TRBJ1-1
v_gene: TRBV27
CDR3nt: TGTGCCAGCAGTTCTCGACAGGGGGGAGGCCTCGGGAACACTGAAGCTTTCTTT
CDR3aa: CASSSRQGGGLGNTEAFF

abundance: .
d_gene: TRBD2
j_gene: TRBJ2-1
v_gene: TRBV14
CDR3nt: TGTGCCAGCAGCCAACGACTAGCGGGGGGGACTAATGAAGAGCAGTTCTTC
CDR3aa: CASSQRLAGGTNEEQFF

abundance: few
d_gene: .
j_gene: TRBJ2-1
v_gene: TRBV4-2
CDR3nt: TGTGCCAGCAGCCAAGAGACCCCGGTCCAAACGAACGGGAATGAGCAGTTCTTC
CDR3aa: CASSQETPVQTNGNEQFF

abundance: .
d_gene: .
j_gene: TRBJ2-1
v_gene: TRBV3-1
CDR3nt: TGTGCCAGCAGCCAAGATTCCTTACGGGGATTCGCCTACAATGAGCAGTTCTTC
CDR3aa: CASSQDSLRGFAYNEQFF

abundance: many
d_gene: .
j_gene: TRBJ1-1
v_gene: TRBV12-3/TRBV12-4
CDR3nt: TGTGCCAGCAGTTTAGCTCCCAGTGGCCCAGCTTTCTTT
CDR3aa: CASSLAPSGPAFF

abundance: many
d_gene: .
j_gene: TRBJ2-3
v_gene: TRBV6-1
CDR3nt: TGTGCCAGCAGTGAAGCGCGGGGCGCACGCCCCACAGATACGCAGTATTTT
CDR3aa: CASSEARGARPTDTQYF

abundance: few
d_gene: TRBD1
j_gene: TRBJ2-2
v_gene: TRBV2
CDR3nt: TGTGCCAGCAGAACTTCCGGGACAGGGCTGGGGGAGCTGTTTTTT
CDR3aa: CASRTSGTGLGELFF

abundance: .
d_gene: .
j_gene: TRBJ2-7
v_gene: TRBV27
CDR3nt: TGTGCCAGCACAAACAGCGCCTACGAGCAGTACTTC
CDR3aa: CASTNSAYEQYF

abundance: few
d_gene: .
j_gene: TRBJ1-1
v_gene: TRBV28
CDR3nt: TGTGCCAGCAGTCCGGAAGGTTTGGACACTGAAGCTTTCTTT
CDR3aa: CASSPEGLDTEAFF

abundance: many
d_gene: .
j_gene: TRBJ1-3
v_gene: TRBV11-2
CDR3nt: TGTGCCAGCAGCTCCGGGTTGGGGGCATCTGGAAACACCATATATTTT
CDR3aa: CASSSGLGASGNTIYF

abundance: many
d_gene: .
j_gene: TRBJ2-5
v_gene: TRBV7-9
CDR3nt: TGTGCCAGCAGCTTCCAAGACAGTCCCGAAGAGACCCAGTACTTC
CDR3aa: CASSFQDSPEETQYF

abundance: many
d_gene: .
j_gene: TRBJ2-2
v_gene: TRBV5-6
CDR3nt: TGTGCCAGCGCCTGGGGGGACACCGGGGAGCTGTTTTTT
CDR3aa: CASAWGDTGELFF

abundance: many
d_gene: .
j_gene: TRBJ2-7
v_gene: TRBV7-6
CDR3nt: TGTGCCAGCAGCCCTCGGGGAGGGGGGGCTGGATACGAGCAGTACTTC
CDR3aa: CASSPRGGGAGYEQYF

abundance: few
d_gene: .
j_gene: TRBJ1-1
v_gene: TRBV12-3/TRBV12-4
CDR3nt: TGTGCCAGCAGTCCGGGACCGGCCACTGAAGCTTTCTTT
CDR3aa: CASSPGPATEAFF

abundance: many
d_gene: .
j_gene: TRBJ1-2
v_gene: TRBV11-2
CDR3nt: TGTGCCAGCAGCATCGGTGGAGGAACCTTCTATGGCTACACCTTC
CDR3aa: CASSIGGGTFYGYTF